This T cell receptor (beta chain) is from a study of blood T cell repertoires in COVID-19. TCRdb's table, derived via immunoSEQ multiplex PCR, lists solely in-frame clones and lacks some. The sample has 80,000 to 100,000 clones; around 86% are singletons. The germline gives CDR1 SQVTM, CDR2 ANQGSEA. Trimming removed 3 bases from V and 5 bases from J, with 16 bases in between. This CDR3 spans 14 amino acids. The chain links TRBV29-1 to TRBJ1-1, with D possibly matching TRBD1 (6 bases). Source material: peripheral blood. This TCR was recovered from a man aged 50-59 years with acute or convalescent COVID-19. CDR3 sequence (DNA): TGCAGCGTTGACGACAGGATCCTCCAAACTGAAGCTTTCTTT. This codes for CSVDDRILQTEAFF.